This TCR beta chain is drawn from a study of blood T cell repertoires in COVID-19. V shed 3 bases, J shed 4 bases, and the junction held 10 bases outside the gene matches. The germline V gene has CDR1 SGHNT and CDR2 YENEEA. This CDR3 is 17 amino acids long. Sequencing used immunoSEQ multiplex PCR; TCRdb keeps in-frame clones, though not all of them. In the table there are fewer than 110,000 clones, roughly 90% of which are singletons. The material sequenced was peripheral blood. V and J are TRBV11-3 and TRBJ2-5, with 11 bases lining up with TRBD2. The clonotype comes from a man aged 40-55 years with active or convalescent COVID-19. The CDR3 DNA reads as TGTGCCAGCAGCTTTGGACTAGGGCTAGCGGGAGGAGAGACCCAGTACTTC. Amino acids: CASSFGLGLAGGETQYF. Full variable domain (missing parts from reference TRBV11-3 and TRBJ2-5): EAGVVQSPRYKIIEKKQPVAFWCNPISGHNTLYWYLQNLGQGPELLIRYENEEAVDDSQLPKDRFSAERLKGVDSTLKIQPAELGDSAVYLCASSFGLGLAGGETQYFGPGTRLLVL.